This T cell receptor beta chain is drawn from a study of a mutant IDH1 vaccine in newly diagnosed glioma (dated by TCRdb to about 2021). With regard to the full study: In the chemotherapy-containing groups, vaccination started alongside temozolomide cycles, whereas in patients who had radiotherapy alone it started 4-6 weeks after radiotherapy. Six visits were used for peripheral blood collection: V03 (baseline), V05, V07, V10, V12 and V13. For exploratory analyses, longitudinal TCRB deep sequencing was carried out in around 26 treated patients wherever samples were available. Before enrollment, most patients had been given radiochemotherapy with temozolomide as standard therapy, while the rest had received either radiotherapy alone or temozolomide alone. Of the approximately 30 treated patients, 62.5% were male and 37.5% were female, and a mean age of approximately 40 years was recorded. The week-35 safety follow-up was designated visit V12, and the week-47 end of study was designated visit V13. Broader findings and caveats from the paper: Pseudoprogression seemed to be unrelated to changes in the top peripheral T cell clonotypes found by TCRB sequencing. It was noted by the authors that analyses of patient blood samples could not be reproduced owing to sample limitations. Vaccine-induced immune responses across multiple MHC alleles were detected in 90% to 95% of patients. Selection of PBMC samples for TCRB deep sequencing was based on availability.

This sample's time point label indicates: week 35, safety follow-up. Every vaccine dose consisted of 300 ug of a 20-mer mutant IDH1 peptide in Montanide, administered subcutaneously together with topical imiquimod. Patients received eight vaccinations in weeks 1, 3, 5, 7, 11, 15, 19 and 23, corresponding to visits V03 through V10. The donors had newly diagnosed IDH1-mutant astrocytomas of WHO grade 3 or 4 that showed loss of nuclear ATRX. The samples were drawn from NOA16, a multicentre, single-arm, open-label phase I trial in Germany that tested a mutant IDH1 peptide vaccine in humans for the first time. Genomic DNA for TCRB sequencing was isolated from EDTA blood with the DNeasy Blood and Tissue Kit. Library prep was done by the immunoSEQ multiplex PCR assay. Rearranged TCR beta chain sequences were amplified using the hsTCRB Kit according to the manufacturer's protocol. TCRB libraries were sequenced on an Illumina MiSeq. The authors' analysis ran thus. The proprietary platform of the kit vendor was used for demultiplexing, trimming and gene mapping. The table comes from immuneACCESS by way of TCRdb, which keeps in-frame sequences with V and J called. Part of the clones is missing from these tables; in studies checked, under half for an unresolved V gene and the rest for unknown reasons. Clonal size and the V and J genes are those of that table, whereas D and trimming came from the DNA. The sample table records 25,000 to 40,000 clones; 81% of these occur just once. Approximately 15% of the sample rests with the top ten.

CDR1 and CDR2, looked up from the germline V gene, are KGHSH and LQKENI. Counted from cysteine to phenylalanine, this CDR3 has 16 amino acids. Kept here is only the CDR3 DNA, which spans 48 bases and is read in frame from base 1. V is pruned by 0 bases and J by 2 bases, leaving 4 bases of the junction without a gene match. Turning to this clone: Which antigen it targets is not known. No base quality information exists; no much larger clone differs at one position.

In this chain, TRBV18 is recombined with TRBJ1-2, and 9 bases in between align with TRBD1. The source of this sequence is a man under 40 with glioma. The specimen was PBMCs, collected from a glioma patient whose treatment included an IDH1 peptide vaccine. In nucleotide form, the sequence is TGTGCCAGCTCACCACCCGGGACAGGGCGAAACTATGGCTACACCTTC. Translated, it reads CASSPPGTGRNYGYTF.